This passage covers 20 T cell receptor beta chains from one sample sequenced in a study of shared clonotypes between healthy human individuals. Cells designated naive CD8 were CD45RO-negative and were positively selected for CCR7, with terminally differentiated effector memory CD45RA+ cells excluded. The table came from immunoSEQ multiplex PCR; TCRdb's copy has only in-frame clones and leaves some out. The sample consists of approximately 2,200,000 clones, about 93% of them appearing once. The source material was naive CD8+ T cells from PBMCs. Source of these receptors: a man younger than 30 in good health. Some clones in this sample may be carry-over from other donors' samples.

V is TRBV28 and J is TRBJ2-5, with D perhaps TRBD1 (5 bases). The end of the DNA aligns better with TRBJ2-7, so the J call may be wrong. The CDR3 sequence is 14 residues long. Germline-derived CDR1 and CDR2 are MDHEN and SYDVKM. The CDR3 region has the DNA TGTGCCAGCATCCCCGGGCGGACACTATACGAGCAGTACTTC. It translates to CASIPGRTLYEQYF.

The chain has TRBV5-8 and TRBJ1-5, with D uncertain. The ends were cut back, 4 bases at V and 5 bases at J, with 13 bases in the middle. The germline V gene has CDR1 SGHTS and CDR2 YDEGEE. The CDR3 has 14 amino acids. For the CDR3, the DNA is TGTGCCAGCAGCCCTTGGGCAGTCGATCAGCCCCAGCATTTT. This translates into CASSPWAVDQPQHF.

This chain links TRBV18 with TRBJ2-5; TRBD1 or TRBD2 may be the D gene (5 bases each). Trimming pared 0 bases from V and 1 base from J, leaving 12 bases between. In germline, CDR1 is KGHSH, CDR2 LQKENI. The CDR3 has 16 amino acids. The CDR3 sequence is CASSPPTRGPQETQYF. The CDR3 DNA is TGTGCCAGCTCACCACCCACCCGGGGACCCCAAGAGACCCAGTACTTC.

The chain links TRBV15 to TRBJ1-4, with TRBD1 identical over 8 bases. This CDR3 comprises 15 residues. The trim removed 1 base at V and 8 bases at J, leaving 6 bases unmatched. Germline V gene sequence: CDR1 LNHNV, CDR2 YYDKDF (reference sequence). For the CDR3, the DNA is TGTGCCACCAGCAGAGCCAGGACAGGGAGGGAAAAACTGTTTTTT. Residues: CATSRARTGREKLFF. Looking up the rest from reference TRBV15 and TRBJ1-4 gives the full variable domain: DAMVIQNPRYQVTQFGKPVTLSCSQTLNHNVMYWYQQKSSQAPKLLFHYYDKDFNNEADTPDNFQSRRPNTSFCFLDIRSPGLGDTAMYLCATSRARTGREKLFFGSGTQLSVL.

V and J are TRBV19 and TRBJ1-5, with TRBD1 identical over 10 bases. With 10 bases clipped from V and 3 bases from J, the junction kept 6 bases outside the gene matches. Per germline, CDR1 LNHDA and CDR2 SQIVND (reference sequence). This CDR3 spans 14 amino acids. The CDR3 region has the DNA TGTGCCACCGGGGACAGGGGACACAATCAGCCCCAGCATTTT. It yields the protein CATGDRGHNQPQHF.

The gene calls are TRBV6-1 and TRBJ2-3; 9 bases agree with TRBD2. V shed 3 bases, J shed 0 bases, and the junction held 13 bases outside the gene matches. This CDR3 is built from 19 residues. Germline CDR1 MNHNS, CDR2 SASEGT. CDR3 bases: TGTGCCAGCAGTGATCCAATAGCGGGAGAGCCCAGGAGCACAGATACGCAGTATTTT. It translates to CASSDPIAGEPRSTDTQYF.

The chain combines TRBV7-6 with TRBJ1-2; TRBD1 aligns across 9 bases. Per germline, CDR1 SGHVS and CDR2 FNYEAQ. After removal of 4 bases from V and 3 bases from J, the junction contained 9 bases not matched to a gene. The length of the CDR3 is 16 residues. CDR3 in amino acids: CASSSRTGEFDYGYTF. In nucleotides, the CDR3 is TGTGCCAGCAGCTCTCGGACAGGGGAGTTTGACTATGGCTACACCTTC. The full variable domain, in which reference TRBV7-6 and TRBJ1-2 provide the parts outside the CDR3, is GAGVSQSPRYKVTKRGQDVALRCDPISGHVSLYWYRQALGQGPEFLTYFNYEAQQDKSGLPNDRFSAERPEGSISTLTIQRTEQRDSAMYRCASSSRTGEFDYGYTFGSGTRLTVV.

The chain is built from TRBV27 and TRBJ2-7; TRBD1 matches 8 bases. The CDR3 extends over 15 amino acids. V shed 5 bases and J 7 bases; nucleotides not matched to a gene: 13. Per germline, CDR1 MNHEY and CDR2 SMNVEV (reference sequence). The CDR3 sequence: CASSPATGTGWEQYF. The CDR3 DNA follows: TGTGCCAGCAGTCCAGCCACCGGGACAGGATGGGAGCAGTACTTC.

The chain employs TRBV27 and TRBJ2-2; D not certain. V was trimmed by 5 bases and J by 8 bases, leaving 18 bases between them. The CDR3 totals 15 residues. Germline V gives CDR1 MNHEY, CDR2 SMNVEV (reference sequence). CDR3: CASSNPGPSTGELFF. The CDR3 coding sequence is TGTGCCAGCAGTAACCCCGGGCCATCAACGGGGGAGCTGTTTTTT.

A few counts support this clone. J is TRBJ1-1 and V is TRBV19; TRBD1 agrees at 8 bases. This CDR3 is built from 15 residues. V shed 9 bases and J 1 base; nucleotides not matched to a gene: 10. CDR1 is LNHDA, CDR2 SQIVND, per germline (reference sequence). The CDR3 sequence: CASGSSGTGNTEAFF. DNA for the CDR3: TGTGCCAGCGGCAGTTCCGGGACAGGGAACACTGAAGCTTTCTTT.

DNA for the CDR3: TGTGCCAGCAGTTACTCCCCGACAGCAGATACGCAGTATTTT. It codes for CASSYSPTADTQYF. This chain links TRBV6-5 with TRBJ2-3; maybe TRBD1 (5 bases). The germline V and J ends were trimmed by 0 bases and 4 bases, with 8 bases remaining between them. CDR1 and CDR2 (germline): MNHEY, SVGAGI. The CDR3 sequence is 14 residues long.

The rearrangement links TRBV10-3 to TRBJ1-1; 10 nucleotides align to TRBD1. The germline gives CDR1 ENHRY, CDR2 SYGVKD. The junction had 10 bases not matched to a gene; V was cut back by 3 bases and J by 6 bases. The CDR3 is 16 amino acids. The CDR3 DNA sequence: TGTGCCATCAGTGATATGACAGGGGGCGTTGACGCTGAAGCTTTCTTT. This codes for CAISDMTGGVDAEAFF.

The chain employs TRBV28 and TRBJ2-7; either TRBD1 or TRBD2 may fit D (5 bases each). V was pared by 3 bases and J by 5 bases, with 11 bases between. Germline CDR1 reads MDHEN; CDR2 reads SYDVKM. The length of the CDR3 is 13 residues. CDR3 bases: TGTGCCAGCAGTTTCTGGGGGAACAACGAGCAGTACTTC. Protein: CASSFWGNNEQYF.

V is TRBV28 and J is TRBJ2-7, with TRBD2 matching 13 bases. CDR3 length: 15 amino acids. CDR1 is MDHEN, CDR2 SYDVKM, per germline. V lost 5 bases to trimming and J lost 2 bases; unmatched junction nucleotides: 3. For the CDR3, the DNA is TGTGCCAGCAGTGCTACTAGCGGGAGGGCCTACGAGCAGTACTTC. Protein product: CASSATSGRAYEQYF.

The chain couples TRBV7-9 to TRBJ1-2; no firm D call. This CDR3 spans 13 amino acids. Trimming took 6 bases from V and 6 from J, leaving 14 bases between them. Germline CDR1 reads SEHNR; CDR2 reads FQNEAQ (reference sequence). DNA for the CDR3: TGTGCCAGCAGACCGGGGTCGTCAAATGGCTACACCTTC. Protein: CASRPGSSNGYTF.

Points on this clone: At one of its ends the junction is not consistent with the germline gene, which may arise from a read error. The chain recombines TRBV6-5 with TRBJ1-2; D is unclear. This CDR3 comprises 13 residues. The germline V gene encodes CDR1 MNHEY and CDR2 SVGAGI. CDR3 in DNA: TGTGCCAGCAGTTACGGACGTCTCTATGGCTACGCCTTC. It codes for CASSYGRLYGYAF.

The chain combines TRBV11-2 with TRBJ2-7; D gene ambiguous. CDR1 and CDR2 (germline): SGHAT, FQNNGV. V shed 5 bases and J shed 3 bases, with 17 bases lying between them. The CDR3 covers 15 residues. CDR3 region: CASSPPTVAGYEQYF. The CDR3 region has the DNA TGTGCCAGCAGCCCCCCCACGGTAGCAGGCTACGAGCAGTACTTC.

The chain couples TRBV27 to TRBJ2-5, with D maybe TRBD2 (5 bases). Germline CDR1 is MNHEY and CDR2 is SMNVEV (reference sequence). The CDR3 loop spans 15 amino acids. Trimming cost V 2 bases and J 4 bases, with 14 bases left between them. Written as DNA, the CDR3 is TGTGCCAGCAGTTTAAGGTCGGCAGGAGGAGAGACCCAGTACTTC. It yields the protein CASSLRSAGGETQYF.

The chain is built from TRBV7-9 and TRBJ1-2; D gene ambiguous. Trimming removed 2 bases at V and 5 bases at J, with 9 bases between. This CDR3 has 13 amino acids. The V gene's germline CDR1 is SEHNR and CDR2 FQNEAQ (reference sequence). CDR3 in amino acids: CASSLLHQYGYTF. The DNA for the CDR3 is TGTGCCAGCAGCTTATTGCACCAGTATGGCTACACCTTC.

This clone was observed a single time. The chain employs TRBV9 and TRBJ2-1, with 9 bases fitting TRBD2. Germline CDR1 and CDR2: SGDLS and YYNGEE. The CDR3 contains 16 residues. With 1 base clipped from V and 10 bases from J, the junction kept 12 bases outside the gene matches. The CDR3 spells CASSVPPLGLAAEQFF. For the CDR3, the DNA is TGTGCCAGCAGCGTACCTCCTCTGGGACTAGCAGCCGAGCAGTTCTTC.